Each of the 15 T cell receptor beta chains below was sequenced from the same sample in a study of T cell repertoires in cytomegalovirus infection. TCRdb passed the reads through MiXCR, listing each CDR3 protein once. The sample consists of around 450,000 distinct CDR3 sequences, approximately 31% of them appearing once. The specimen was PBMCs. Receptors originate from a human donor in good health (CMV status not recorded). Some clones in this sample may be carry-over from other donors' samples.

There are a few counts of this clonotype. The chain links TRBV11-3 to TRBJ2-3, with D perhaps matching TRBD1 (5 bases). Deletions cut 6 bases from V and 2 bases from J, with 18 bases between. Germline V gene lookup returns CDR1 SGHNT and CDR2 YENEEA. The CDR3 totals 16 residues. CDR3 in amino acids: CASSSQGRVDTDTQYF. As DNA, the CDR3 is TGTGCCAGCAGTTCCCAAGGCAGGGTGGACACAGATACGCAGTATTTT.

The chain recombines TRBV7-3 with TRBJ1-2; D is ambiguous. The CDR3 has 16 amino acids. Trimming left V 2 bases short and J 7 bases short, with 20 bases between. Germline V gives CDR1 SGHTA, CDR2 FQGTGA. The CDR3, as DNA: TGTGCCAGCAGCTTAGATTCCGCGGAGGGTCAGGCTGGCTACACCTTC. It specifies CASSLDSAEGQAGYTF.

This clonotype was found many times. This chain connects TRBV12-3 or TRBV12-4 to TRBJ1-2; 8 nucleotides align to TRBD1. With V trimmed by 6 bases and J by 2 bases, 8 bases remained unmatched. The length of the CDR3 is 15 residues. The CDR3 DNA reads TGTGCCAGCAGCAAAGAGGGACAGGTAAACTATGGCTACACCTTC. Translating gives CASSKEGQVNYGYTF.

This clonotype was recorded at least ten times. V usage is TRBV7-2 and J usage is TRBJ2-7, with 8 bases that match TRBD1. J was trimmed by 2 bases and V by 2 bases; bases with no gene match: 5. Looked up from germline, CDR1 is SGHTA and CDR2 is FQGNSA. The CDR3 loop spans 15 amino acids. The CDR3 is CASSLTTGQAYEQYF. The CDR3 nucleotides read TGTGCCAGCAGCTTAACAACGGGACAGGCCTACGAGCAGTACTTC.

This clonotype showed up just a few times. The J gene is TRBJ1-1, the V gene TRBV29-1; 8 bases line up with TRBD1. This CDR3 region has 16 residues. From germline, CDR1 is SQVTM and CDR2 ANQGSEA. Trimming cost V 3 bases and J 4 bases; bases outside gene matches: 13. CDR3 amino acids: CSVDRGRPTGLTEAFF. The CDR3 DNA is TGCAGCGTTGACAGGGGGCGACCGACGGGCCTCACTGAAGCTTTCTTT.

In its sample, this clonotype was seen many times. The rearrangement links TRBV7-8 to TRBJ1-1; the match to TRBD1 covers 7 bases. Unmatched junction bases numbered 3, after V lost 4 bases and J lost 4 bases. The germline gives CDR1 SGHVS, CDR2 FQNEAQ. CDR3 length: 13 residues. The CDR3 nucleotides read TGTGCCAGCAGCTCGAACAGGGGCACTGAAGCTTTCTTT. Its translation is CASSSNRGTEAFF.

This chain uses TRBV20-1 with TRBJ2-7; unclear D gene. V was cut by 3 bases and J by 1 base, with 13 bases left in between. The CDR3 spans 14 residues. Germline CDR1 DFQATT, CDR2 SNEGSKA (reference sequence). The CDR3 protein is CSARDTVFSYEQYF. The CDR3 DNA follows: TGCAGTGCTAGGGATACAGTGTTTTCCTACGAGCAGTACTTC.

This clonotype has a handful of counts. The chain links TRBV6-1 to TRBJ2-5; 7 positions agree with TRBD1. V trimming: 4 bases; J trimming: 4 bases; junction bases outside the gene matches: 6. Germline assignment: CDR1 MNHNS and CDR2 SASEGT. The CDR3 sequence is 14 residues long. Written as DNA, the CDR3 is TGTGCCAGCAGTGCCACAGGGGTAGGAGAGACCCAGTACTTC. The encoded protein is CASSATGVGETQYF.

As DNA, the CDR3 is TGTGCCAGCAGTTTATTGACAGGGGACACCGGGGAGCTGTTTTTT. Amino acids: CASSLLTGDTGELFF. This chain links TRBV28 with TRBJ2-2, with TRBD1 matching over 8 bases. The CDR3 is made up of 15 amino acids. From germline, CDR1 is MDHEN and CDR2 SYDVKM. V was clipped by 1 base and J by 3 bases; unmatched bases: 1.

The V call is TRBV19, the J call TRBJ1-2; tentative D call: TRBD1 (5 bases). V was pared by 9 bases and J by 6 bases, with 23 bases between. The V gene's germline CDR1 is LNHDA and CDR2 SQIVND (reference sequence). The CDR3 runs to 15 residues. The CDR3 region is CASRGGGDPRHGYTF. The CDR3 DNA is TGTGCCAGCCGCGGGGGGGGGGATCCTCGGCATGGCTACACCTTC.

In the case of this clonotype: Possible read error: a much larger clone is one base away. The chain combines TRBV7-8 with TRBJ2-7; D uncertain. The V end was cut by 0 bases, the J end by 4 bases, with 13 bases between. The CDR3 runs to 15 residues. Germline V CDR1 and CDR2: SGHVS, FQNEAQ. CDR3 loop: CASSLALGGTYEQYF. In DNA form, the CDR3 reads TGTGCCAGCAGCTTAGCGCTCGGCGGAACGTACGAGCAGTACTTC.

This clonotype was counted ten times or more. J is TRBJ1-2 and V is TRBV7-2; the D gene is possibly TRBD1 (5 bases). CDR3 length: 14 residues. Trimming shortened V by 1 base and J by 1 base, and 7 bases separated the two germline ends. In germline, CDR1 is SGHTA, CDR2 FQGNSA. CDR3 residues: CASSLGQYNYGYTF. In DNA, the CDR3 is TGTGCCAGCAGCTTAGGACAGTATAACTATGGCTACACCTTC.

The chain carries TRBV28 and TRBJ1-6, with TRBD1 as a possible D gene (5 bases). The CDR3 is 17 residues long. CDR1 is MDHEN and CDR2 is SYDVKM in the germline V gene. The V end lost 6 bases, the J end lost 0 bases, and 15 bases lay between the germline ends. The CDR3 DNA follows: TGTGCCAGCAGCCAGACAGAAGGGAGCTCCTATAATTCACCCCTCCACTTT. This codes for CASSQTEGSSYNSPLHF.

The chain couples TRBV7-2 to TRBJ1-2; D call uncertain. With 7 bases removed from V and 4 bases from J, the gap between germline ends came to 22 bases. Germline lookup yields CDR1 SGHTA and CDR2 FQGNSA. The CDR3 sequence is 16 residues long. The CDR3 protein is CASTRMVGGITYGYTF. DNA of the CDR3: TGTGCCAGCACACGGATGGTGGGAGGGATTACCTATGGCTACACCTTC.

The chain couples TRBV28 to TRBJ2-1; TRBD2 aligns across 9 bases. The germline V gene encodes CDR1 MDHEN and CDR2 SYDVKM. J was trimmed by 10 bases and V by 6 bases; bases with no gene match: 16. The CDR3 has 16 residues. Here the CDR3 reads CASSPLGGGGALEQFF. The CDR3 DNA is TGTGCCAGCAGCCCCCTGGGGGGCGGGGGGGCTCTGGAGCAGTTCTTC.